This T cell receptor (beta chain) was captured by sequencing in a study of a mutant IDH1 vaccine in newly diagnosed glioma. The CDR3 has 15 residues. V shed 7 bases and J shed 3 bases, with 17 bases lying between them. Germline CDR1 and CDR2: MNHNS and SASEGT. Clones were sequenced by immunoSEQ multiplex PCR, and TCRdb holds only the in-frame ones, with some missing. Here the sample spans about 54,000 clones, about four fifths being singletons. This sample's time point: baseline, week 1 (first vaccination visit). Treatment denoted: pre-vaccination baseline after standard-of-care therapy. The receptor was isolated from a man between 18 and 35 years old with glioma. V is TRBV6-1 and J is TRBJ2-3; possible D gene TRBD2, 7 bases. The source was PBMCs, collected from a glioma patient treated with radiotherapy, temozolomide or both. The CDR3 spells CASTERGARTDTQYF. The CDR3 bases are TGTGCCAGCACCGAACGGGGGGCTAGGACAGATACGCAGTATTTT.